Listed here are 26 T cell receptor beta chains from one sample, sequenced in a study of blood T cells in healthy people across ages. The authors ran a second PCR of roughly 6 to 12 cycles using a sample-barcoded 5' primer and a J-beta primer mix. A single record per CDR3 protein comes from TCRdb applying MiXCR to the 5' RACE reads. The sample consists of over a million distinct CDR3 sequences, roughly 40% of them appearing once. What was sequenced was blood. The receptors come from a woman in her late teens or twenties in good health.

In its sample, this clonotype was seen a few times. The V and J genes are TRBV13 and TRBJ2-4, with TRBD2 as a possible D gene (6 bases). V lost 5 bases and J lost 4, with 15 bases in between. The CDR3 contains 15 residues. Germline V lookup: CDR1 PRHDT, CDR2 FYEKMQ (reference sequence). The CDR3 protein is CASSGGVRLKNIQYF. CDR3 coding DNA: TGTGCCAGCAGCGGAGGGGTTCGCCTAAAAAACATTCAGTACTTC.

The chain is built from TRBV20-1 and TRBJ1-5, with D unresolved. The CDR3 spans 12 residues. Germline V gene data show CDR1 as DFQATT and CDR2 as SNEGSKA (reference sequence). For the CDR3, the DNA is TGCAGCGCCCTGGGGTTCGGTCAGCCCCAGCATTTT. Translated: CSALGFGQPQHF.

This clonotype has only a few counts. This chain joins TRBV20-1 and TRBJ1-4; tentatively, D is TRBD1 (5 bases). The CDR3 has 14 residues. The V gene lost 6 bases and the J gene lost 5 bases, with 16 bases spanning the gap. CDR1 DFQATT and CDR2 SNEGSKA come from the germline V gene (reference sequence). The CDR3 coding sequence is TGCAGTGCCCCCCGGGCAGGGAGCAATGAAAAACTGTTTTTT. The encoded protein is CSAPRAGSNEKLFF.

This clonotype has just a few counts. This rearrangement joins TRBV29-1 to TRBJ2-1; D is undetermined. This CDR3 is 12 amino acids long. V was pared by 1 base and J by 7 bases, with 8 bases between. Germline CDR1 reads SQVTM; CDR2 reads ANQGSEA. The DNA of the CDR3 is TGCAGCGTTGAAGTCAGATCGAATGAGCAGTTCTTC. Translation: CSVEVRSNEQFF.

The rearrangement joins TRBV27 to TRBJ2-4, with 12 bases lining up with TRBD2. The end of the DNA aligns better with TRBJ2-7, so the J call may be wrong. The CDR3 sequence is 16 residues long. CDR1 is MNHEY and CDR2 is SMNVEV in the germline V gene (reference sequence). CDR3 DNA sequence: TGTGCCAGCAGAAAGGCAGGACTAGCGGGATTCTACGAGCAGTACTTC. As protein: CASRKAGLAGFYEQYF.

The CDR3 DNA follows: TGTGCCAGCAGCTTAGCGGAGGATTTACCACCCCTCCACTTT. It codes for CASSLAEDLPPLHF. The gene calls are TRBV7-2 and TRBJ1-6, with D hard to call. V lost 0 bases and J 11 bases, leaving 11 bases between the germline ends. The germline V gene encodes CDR1 SGHTA and CDR2 FQGNSA. The CDR3 loop spans 14 amino acids.

The CDR3 loop reads CAWSNGMPEQYF. The CDR3 bases are TGTGCCTGGAGTAACGGAATGCCCGAGCAGTACTTC. The chain uses TRBV30 and TRBJ2-5, with unresolved D. Gene TRBJ2-7 matches the end of the DNA better, so the J call may be wrong. The length of the CDR3 is 12 residues. The germline V gene has CDR1 GTSNPN and CDR2 SVGIG (reference sequence).

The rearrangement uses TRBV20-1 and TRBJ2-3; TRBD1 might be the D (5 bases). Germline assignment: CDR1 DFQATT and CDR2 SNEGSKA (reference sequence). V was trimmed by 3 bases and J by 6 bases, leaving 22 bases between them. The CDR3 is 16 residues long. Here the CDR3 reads CSARPPTRQGPDTQYF. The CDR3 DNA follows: TGCAGTGCTAGGCCCCCTACCCGTCAGGGCCCGGATACGCAGTATTTT.

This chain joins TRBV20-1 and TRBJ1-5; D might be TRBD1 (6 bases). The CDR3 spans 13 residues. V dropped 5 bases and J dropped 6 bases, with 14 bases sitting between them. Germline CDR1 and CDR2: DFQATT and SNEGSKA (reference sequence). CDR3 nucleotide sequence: TGCAGTGCTCCGGGAGGGGGAGCTCAGCCCCAGCATTTT. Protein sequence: CSAPGGGAQPQHF.

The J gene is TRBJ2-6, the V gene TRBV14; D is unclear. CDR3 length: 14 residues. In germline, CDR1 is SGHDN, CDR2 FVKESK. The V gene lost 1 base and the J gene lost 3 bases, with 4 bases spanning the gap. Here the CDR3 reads CASSQVLGANVLTF. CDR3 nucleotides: TGTGCCAGCAGCCAAGTACTTGGGGCCAACGTCCTGACTTTC. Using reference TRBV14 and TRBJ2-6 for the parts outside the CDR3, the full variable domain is EAGVTQFPSHSVIEKGQTVTLRCDPISGHDNLYWYRRVMGKEIKFLLHFVKESKQDESGMPNNRFLAERTGGTYSTLKVQPAELEDSGVYFCASSQVLGANVLTFGAGSRLTVL.

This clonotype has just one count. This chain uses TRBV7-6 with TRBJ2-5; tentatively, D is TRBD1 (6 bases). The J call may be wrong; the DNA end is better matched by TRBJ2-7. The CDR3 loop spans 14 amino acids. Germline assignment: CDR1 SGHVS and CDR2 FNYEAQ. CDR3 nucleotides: TGTGCCAGCAGCCCATGGGCAGGGGATGACGAGCAGTACTTC. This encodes CASSPWAGDDEQYF.

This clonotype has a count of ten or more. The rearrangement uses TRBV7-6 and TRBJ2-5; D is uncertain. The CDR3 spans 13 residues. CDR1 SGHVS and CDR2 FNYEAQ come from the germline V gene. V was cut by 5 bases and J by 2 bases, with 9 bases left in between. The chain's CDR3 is CASSPNPQETQYF. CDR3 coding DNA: TGTGCCAGCAGCCCCAATCCACAAGAGACCCAGTACTTC.

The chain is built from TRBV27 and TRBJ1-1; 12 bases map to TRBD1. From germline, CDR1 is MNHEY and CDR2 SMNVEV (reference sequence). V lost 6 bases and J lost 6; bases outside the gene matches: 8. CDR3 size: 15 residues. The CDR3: CASRAGQGAIAEAFF. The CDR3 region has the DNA TGTGCCAGCAGGGCGGGACAGGGGGCGATAGCTGAAGCTTTCTTT.

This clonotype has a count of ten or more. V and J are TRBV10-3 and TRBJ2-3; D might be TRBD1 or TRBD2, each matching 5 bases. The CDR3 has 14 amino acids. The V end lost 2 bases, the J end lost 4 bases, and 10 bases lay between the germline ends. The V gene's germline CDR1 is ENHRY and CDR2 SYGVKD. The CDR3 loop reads CAISEGRDADTQYF. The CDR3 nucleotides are TGTGCCATCAGTGAGGGACGGGACGCAGATACGCAGTATTTT.

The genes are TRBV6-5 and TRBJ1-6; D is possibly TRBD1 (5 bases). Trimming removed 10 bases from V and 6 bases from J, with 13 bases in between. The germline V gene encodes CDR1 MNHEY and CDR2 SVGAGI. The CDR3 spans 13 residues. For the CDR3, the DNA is TGTGCCACAACGGGGGGGTCTAATTCACCCCTCCACTTT. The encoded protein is CATTGGSNSPLHF.

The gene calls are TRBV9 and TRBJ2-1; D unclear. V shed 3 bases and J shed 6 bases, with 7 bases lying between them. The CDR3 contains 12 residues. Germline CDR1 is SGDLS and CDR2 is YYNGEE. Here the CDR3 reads CASSDEVNEQFF. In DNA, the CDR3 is TGTGCCAGCAGCGATGAGGTCAATGAGCAGTTCTTC. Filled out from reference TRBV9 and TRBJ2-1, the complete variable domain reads DSGVTQTPKHLITATGQRVTLRCSPRSGDLSVYWYQQSLDQGLQFLIQYYNGEERAKGNILERFSAQQFPDLHSELNLSSLELGDSALYFCASSDEVNEQFFGPGTRLTVL.

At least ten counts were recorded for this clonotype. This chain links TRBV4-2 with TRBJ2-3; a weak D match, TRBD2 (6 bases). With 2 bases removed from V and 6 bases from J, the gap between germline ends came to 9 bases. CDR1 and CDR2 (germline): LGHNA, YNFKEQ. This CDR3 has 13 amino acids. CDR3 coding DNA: TGTGCCAGCAGCCAACGACTAGAGGATACGCAGTATTTT. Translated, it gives CASSQRLEDTQYF.

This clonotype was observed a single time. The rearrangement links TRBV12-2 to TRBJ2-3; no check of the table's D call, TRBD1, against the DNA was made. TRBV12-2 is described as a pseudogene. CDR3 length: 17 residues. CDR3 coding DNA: TGTGCAAGTCGCGCACAAATTACGGGGGCCCGCACAGATACGCAGTATTTT. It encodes CASRAQITGARTDTQYF.

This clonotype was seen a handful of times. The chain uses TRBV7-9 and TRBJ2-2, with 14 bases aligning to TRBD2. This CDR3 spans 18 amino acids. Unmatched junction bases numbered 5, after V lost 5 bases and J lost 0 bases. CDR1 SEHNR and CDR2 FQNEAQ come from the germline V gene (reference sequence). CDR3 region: CASSPRGLAGANTGELFF. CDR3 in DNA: TGTGCCAGCAGCCCAAGGGGACTAGCGGGAGCGAACACCGGGGAGCTGTTTTTT.

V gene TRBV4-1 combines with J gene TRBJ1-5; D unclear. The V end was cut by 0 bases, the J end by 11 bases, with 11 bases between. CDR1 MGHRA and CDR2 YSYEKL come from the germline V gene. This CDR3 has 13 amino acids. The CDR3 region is CASSQDLKRAQHF. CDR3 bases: TGCGCCAGCAGCCAAGATCTAAAGCGGGCCCAGCATTTT.

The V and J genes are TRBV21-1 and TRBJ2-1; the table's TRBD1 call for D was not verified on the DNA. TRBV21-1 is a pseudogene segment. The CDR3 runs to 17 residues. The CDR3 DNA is TGTGCCAGCAGCGACGGGGACAGGAGCTCTCAGTCCAATGAGCAGTTCTTC. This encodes CASSDGDRSSQSNEQFF.

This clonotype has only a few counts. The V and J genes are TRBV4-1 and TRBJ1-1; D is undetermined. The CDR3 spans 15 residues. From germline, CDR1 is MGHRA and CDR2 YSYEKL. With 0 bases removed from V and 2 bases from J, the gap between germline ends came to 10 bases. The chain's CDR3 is CASSQEKGSNTEAFF. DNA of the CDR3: TGCGCCAGCAGCCAAGAAAAGGGAAGCAACACTGAAGCTTTCTTT.

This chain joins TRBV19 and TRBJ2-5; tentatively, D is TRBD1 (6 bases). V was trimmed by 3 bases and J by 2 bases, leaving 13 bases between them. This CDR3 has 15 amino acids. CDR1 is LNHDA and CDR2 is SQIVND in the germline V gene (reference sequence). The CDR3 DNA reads TGTGCCAGTAGTATTATCTCGGACAGACAAGAGACCCAGTACTTC. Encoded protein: CASSIISDRQETQYF.

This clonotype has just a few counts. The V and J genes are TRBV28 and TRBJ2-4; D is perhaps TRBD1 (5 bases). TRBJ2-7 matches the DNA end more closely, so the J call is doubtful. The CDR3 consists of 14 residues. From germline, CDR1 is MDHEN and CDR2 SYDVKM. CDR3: CASSLGFQGYEQYF. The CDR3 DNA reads TGTGCCAGCAGTTTAGGTTTTCAGGGTTACGAGCAGTACTTC.

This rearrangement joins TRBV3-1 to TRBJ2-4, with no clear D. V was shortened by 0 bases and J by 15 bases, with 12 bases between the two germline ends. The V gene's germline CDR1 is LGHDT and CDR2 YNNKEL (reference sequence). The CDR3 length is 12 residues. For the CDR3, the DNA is TGTGCCAGCAGCCAAGAATTTGAGGAGCGGTACTTC. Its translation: CASSQEFEERYF.

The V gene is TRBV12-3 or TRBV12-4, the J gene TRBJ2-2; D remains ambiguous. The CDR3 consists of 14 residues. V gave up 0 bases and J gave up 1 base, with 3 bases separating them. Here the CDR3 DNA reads TGTGCCAGCAGTTTAGCTATGAACACCGGGGAGCTGTTTTTT. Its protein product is CASSLAMNTGELFF.